One and the same sample provided the 32 T cell receptor beta chains below, sequenced in a study of PD-L1 blockade in urothelial cancer. Time point given: pretreatment peripheral blood. TCRdb keeps only in-frame clones here, not all; method: immunoSEQ multiplex PCR. The profile shows about 95,000 clones, around 87% of them singletons. The material was PBMCs, obtained around atezolizumab (anti-PD-L1) treatment. All receptors derive from a man aged 55 to 70 with urothelial cancer.

In its sample, this clone was seen once. The chain employs TRBV6-5 and TRBJ2-1; D perhaps matches TRBD2 (7 bases). The V end lost 8 bases, the J end lost 7 bases, and 18 bases lay between the germline ends. CDR3 length: 14 amino acids. Germline-derived CDR1 and CDR2 are MNHEY and SVGAGI. CDR3 sequence (DNA): TGTGCCAGCGTTGGGGGGGGCGGATGGAATGAGCAGTTCTTC. Protein sequence: CASVGGGGWNEQFF.

The CDR3 DNA reads TGTGCCATCAGTGACAGGGCCACAGATACGCAGTATTTT. Translated, it gives CAISDRATDTQYF. The chain has TRBV10-3 and TRBJ2-3; perhaps TRBD1 as D (5 bases). CDR1 and CDR2 from the germline V gene are ENHRY and SYGVKD. V lost 3 bases to trimming and J lost 2 bases, with 6 bases between them. This CDR3 region has 13 residues.

There are a few counts of this clone. The rearrangement links TRBV7-9 to TRBJ1-4; 8 bases are a match to TRBD1. The CDR3 covers 16 residues. Germline trimming cut 3 bases from V and 3 bases from J; bases unmatched to any gene: 6. Germline CDR1 SEHNR, CDR2 FQNEAQ (reference sequence). CDR3 sequence reads: CASSFQTGGSNEKLFF. The CDR3, as DNA: TGTGCCAGCAGCTTCCAAACAGGGGGTTCTAATGAAAAACTGTTTTTT.

V is TRBV2 and J is TRBJ2-7; 12 positions agree with TRBD2. V shed 6 bases and J 4 bases; nucleotides not matched to a gene: 4. The CDR3 has 14 amino acids. Germline V CDR1 and CDR2: SNHLY, FYNNEI. The DNA for the CDR3 is TGTGCCAGCAGGCCAGGACTAGCGGGGTACGAGCAGTACTTC. Encoded protein: CASRPGLAGYEQYF.

The rearrangement links TRBV2 to TRBJ2-3; 9 positions agree with TRBD1. V shed 7 bases and J 10 bases; nucleotides not matched to a gene: 15. This CDR3 is built from 15 residues. Germline V gives CDR1 SNHLY, CDR2 FYNNEI. CDR3 loop: CASNEGTGPYRAQYF. CDR3 DNA: TGTGCCAGCAATGAGGGGACAGGGCCGTATCGAGCGCAGTATTTT.

The CDR3 coding sequence is TGTGCCAGCAGCCACGGGATAAGCTCCTACAATGAGCAGTTCTTC. This codes for CASSHGISSYNEQFF. The chain is built from TRBV14 and TRBJ2-1; the D gene is possibly TRBD2 (5 bases). Trimming pared 3 bases from V and 0 bases from J, leaving 9 bases between. Germline CDR1 SGHDN, CDR2 FVKESK. There are 15 residues in the CDR3. Full variable domain (remainder filled in from reference TRBV14 and TRBJ2-1): EAGVTQFPSHSVIEKGQTVTLRCDPISGHDNLYWYRRVMGKEIKFLLHFVKESKQDESGMPNNRFLAERTGGTYSTLKVQPAELEDSGVYFCASSHGISSYNEQFFGPGTRLTVL.

The genes are TRBV23-1 and TRBJ2-3; D is perhaps TRBD1 (5 bases). TRBV23-1 is annotated as an ORF whose role is uncertain. CDR3 length: 17 amino acids. With 2 bases removed from V and 0 bases from J, the gap between germline ends came to 15 bases. Here the CDR3 reads CASSQGAAIGSTDTQYF. The CDR3 coding sequence is TGCGCCAGCAGTCAAGGGGCGGCCATCGGAAGCACAGATACGCAGTATTTT.

The sample holds a few counts of this clone. The CDR3 here is CASSAPGTSLFF. CDR3 DNA: TGTGCCAGCAGCGCGCCCGGGACAAGTCTGTTTTTT. The rearrangement joins TRBV5-6 to TRBJ1-4; maybe TRBD1 (6 bases). V was cut by 4 bases and J by 14 bases, with 15 bases left in between. CDR1 and CDR2 from the germline V gene are SGHDT and YYEEEE. CDR3 size: 12 residues.

The chain recombines TRBV7-2 with TRBJ2-6; 8 positions match TRBD2. The V segment lost 5 bases and the J segment 0 bases; nucleotides outside the gene matches: 0. The CDR3 totals 15 residues. CDR1 SGHTA and CDR2 FQGNSA come from the germline V gene. The CDR3 protein is CASSRGGSGANVLTF. The CDR3 coding sequence is TGTGCCAGCAGCCGGGGGGGCTCTGGGGCCAACGTCCTGACTTTC.

The CDR3 nucleotides read TGTGCCAGCACATACGTAGCGGGAGGGAGCACAGATACGCAGTATTTT. This encodes CASTYVAGGSTDTQYF. The J gene is TRBJ2-3, the V gene TRBV7-8, with TRBD2 matching 11 bases. V shed 7 bases and J 0 bases; nucleotides not matched to a gene: 6. This CDR3 has 16 amino acids. Germline values: CDR1 SGHVS, CDR2 FQNEAQ.

The gene calls are TRBV25-1 and TRBJ2-7, with D possibly being TRBD1 (6 bases). From germline, CDR1 is MGHDK and CDR2 SYGVNS. The V and J ends lost 5 bases and 3 bases respectively, with 11 bases between them. The CDR3 totals 13 residues. The CDR3 region is CASSQGGYYEQYF. In DNA, the CDR3 is TGTGCCAGCAGTCAAGGGGGATACTACGAGCAGTACTTC.

The CDR3 DNA reads as TGTGCCAGCAGTACCTCCATACTAGCGGGAGTCCCAGATACGCAGTATTTT. Protein sequence: CASSTSILAGVPDTQYF. The V gene is TRBV27, the J gene TRBJ2-3, with 11 bases aligning to TRBD2. Germline CDR1 and CDR2: MNHEY and SMNVEV (reference sequence). Trimming took 5 bases from V and 4 from J; bases not matched to a gene: 11. There are 17 residues in the CDR3.

This chain uses TRBV19 with TRBJ2-3; TRBD2 matches at 14 bases. J gave up 10 bases and V 4 bases, and 4 bases lay outside the gene matches. The CDR3 covers 14 residues. Per germline, CDR1 LNHDA and CDR2 SQIVND (reference sequence). The CDR3 region has the DNA TGTGCCAGTAGTACGGGACTAGCGGGGGCGGCGCAGTATTTT. Its protein product is CASSTGLAGAAQYF. The full variable domain, with the rest looked up from reference TRBV19 and TRBJ2-3, is DGGITQSPKYLFRKEGQNVTLSCEQNLNHDAMYWYRQDPGQGLRLIYYSQIVNDFQKGDIAEGYSVSREKKESFPLTVTSAQKNPTAFYLCASSTGLAGAAQYFGPGTRLTVL.

The chain couples TRBV2 to TRBJ2-1, with 13 bases that match TRBD2. The germline CDR1 and CDR2 sequences are SNHLY and FYNNEI. The V segment lost 8 bases and the J segment 1 base; nucleotides outside the gene matches: 8. The CDR3 has 17 residues. In DNA form, the CDR3 reads TGTGCCAGCGGAGGACTAGCGGGAGCGTTGTCCTACAATGAGCAGTTCTTC. Protein product: CASGGLAGALSYNEQFF. The full variable domain, in which reference TRBV2 and TRBJ2-1 provide the parts outside the CDR3, is EPEVTQTPSHQVTQMGQEVILRCVPISNHLYFYWYRQILGQKVEFLVSFYNNEISEKSEIFDDQFSVERPDGSNFTLKIRSTKLEDSAMYFCASGGLAGALSYNEQFFGPGTRLTVL.

The V gene is TRBV11-2, the J gene TRBJ2-7; TRBD2 agrees at 12 bases. The CDR3 totals 15 residues. The V and J ends lost 1 base and 4 bases, in that order; junction bases with no gene match: 2. The germline V gene has CDR1 SGHAT and CDR2 FQNNGV. CDR3: CASSLGLAGVYEQYF. The CDR3 nucleotides read TGTGCCAGCAGCTTAGGACTAGCGGGAGTTTACGAGCAGTACTTC.

This chain uses TRBV7-2 with TRBJ2-7; D is ambiguous. CDR1 is SGHTA, CDR2 FQGNSA, per germline. Trimming took off 8 bases at V and 1 base at J, with 12 bases between the two ends. This CDR3 contains 13 residues. In DNA, the CDR3 is TGTGCCAGCGCATTGGCGGTATCCTACGAGCAGTACTTC. Amino acids: CASALAVSYEQYF.

The rearrangement links TRBV18 to TRBJ2-7; tentative D call: TRBD2 (6 bases). Trimming removed 2 bases at V and 6 bases at J, with 14 bases between. The V gene's germline CDR1 is KGHSH and CDR2 LQKENI. There are 14 residues in the CDR3. DNA of the CDR3: TGTGCCAGCTCACCAATAGCCGGGAGCGGCGAGCAGTACTTC. It translates to CASSPIAGSGEQYF.

V usage is TRBV19 and J usage is TRBJ2-5; D call uncertain. Germline CDR1 is LNHDA and CDR2 is SQIVND (reference sequence). The V gene lost 3 bases and the J gene lost 3 bases, with 8 bases spanning the gap. The CDR3 is 13 amino acids. CDR3 DNA sequence: TGTGCCAGTAGTATGGCAGAAAAAGAGACCCAGTACTTC. Residues: CASSMAEKETQYF.

This chain links TRBV28 with TRBJ2-7; 7 nucleotides line up with TRBD1. Germline V CDR1 and CDR2: MDHEN, SYDVKM. The CDR3 length is 14 residues. V shed 6 bases and J 9 bases; nucleotides not matched to a gene: 14. CDR3 amino acids: CASRTPGQWEGQYF. The CDR3 coding sequence is TGTGCCAGCAGAACACCGGGACAGTGGGAAGGGCAGTACTTC.

The gene calls are TRBV23-1 and TRBJ2-6, with TRBD1 matching 7 bases. TRBV23-1 falls under the ORF class, with uncertain function. Trimming cost V 6 bases and J 0 bases; bases outside gene matches: 2. The CDR3 is made up of 15 amino acids. The CDR3 DNA is TGCGCCAGCAGGGCAGGGGGCTCTGGGGCCAACGTCCTGACTTTC. Translation: CASRAGGSGANVLTF.

The gene calls are TRBV25-1 and TRBJ1-2; D ambiguous. The CDR3 is 17 residues long. From germline, CDR1 is MGHDK and CDR2 SYGVNS. V was trimmed by 6 bases and J by 4 bases, leaving 24 bases between them. CDR3 region: CASSSSGFEAVLYGYTF. The CDR3 region has the DNA TGTGCCAGCAGCTCGTCGGGTTTTGAGGCGGTCCTCTATGGCTACACCTTC.

The rearrangement joins TRBV7-9 to TRBJ2-7; no definite D call. The V and J ends lost 2 bases and 1 base respectively, with 9 bases between them. This CDR3 comprises 14 residues. The germline gives CDR1 SEHNR, CDR2 FQNEAQ (reference sequence). The CDR3 protein is CASSLRSGSYEQYF. The CDR3 DNA follows: TGTGCCAGCAGCTTACGATCAGGTTCCTACGAGCAGTACTTC.

Here the CDR3 DNA reads TGTGCCAGCAGCCCTCGCCCCGGGACTAGAGATGGGGGGTCCTACAATGAGCAGTTCTTC. This translates into CASSPRPGTRDGGSYNEQFF. V usage is TRBV9 and J usage is TRBJ2-1; 8 bases line up with TRBD2. Trimming removed 4 bases from V and 1 base from J; junction bases left unmatched: 19. The CDR3 spans 20 residues. The V gene's germline CDR1 is SGDLS and CDR2 YYNGEE.

V and J are TRBV7-2 and TRBJ2-3; 12 nucleotides agree with TRBD1. This CDR3 has 14 amino acids. J lost 9 bases, V lost 6 bases, and 7 bases had no gene match. Germline-derived CDR1 and CDR2 are SGHTA and FQGNSA. The DNA of the CDR3 is TGTGCCAGCAGGGGACAGGGGGCAGTCGGCACGCAGTATTTT. Translation: CASRGQGAVGTQYF.

The rearrangement uses TRBV6-5 and TRBJ2-7; TRBD1 matches 7 bases. Unmatched junction bases numbered 2, after V lost 5 bases and J lost 4 bases. CDR3 size: 12 residues. Germline CDR1 is MNHEY and CDR2 is SVGAGI. The CDR3 DNA follows: TGTGCCAGCAGTCTGGACAGGTACGAGCAGTACTTC. Translated: CASSLDRYEQYF.

The CDR3 is CASSPGQGGGYTF. CDR3 bases: TGTGCCAGCAGTCCGGGACAGGGGGGTGGCTACACCTTC. V is TRBV28 and J is TRBJ1-2, with 11 bases that match TRBD1. Per germline, CDR1 MDHEN and CDR2 SYDVKM. The CDR3 contains 13 residues. The J segment lost 7 bases and the V segment lost 5 bases, leaving 3 bases of the junction unmatched.

Written as DNA, the CDR3 is TGTGCCAGCAGTTTACAGGGCTATGGCTACACCTTC. Its translation: CASSLQGYGYTF. The chain uses TRBV6-5 and TRBJ1-2; maybe TRBD1 (6 bases). The germline V gene has CDR1 MNHEY and CDR2 SVGAGI. V lost 4 bases, J lost 4 bases, and 7 bases lay in between. This CDR3 is 12 amino acids long.

This chain uses TRBV11-2 with TRBJ2-1; D is unclear. The V gene lost 0 bases and the J gene lost 3 bases, with 6 bases spanning the gap. This CDR3 spans 14 amino acids. The germline V gene encodes CDR1 SGHAT and CDR2 FQNNGV. The CDR3 DNA reads as TGTGCCAGCAGCTTAGAGGGCCTCTACAATGAGCAGTTCTTC. This encodes CASSLEGLYNEQFF.

The chain links TRBV19 to TRBJ2-3, with 10 bases lining up with TRBD1. V lost 4 bases and J lost 1; bases outside the gene matches: 11. CDR1 is LNHDA, CDR2 SQIVND, per germline (reference sequence). The CDR3 consists of 18 residues. The CDR3 DNA reads as TGTGCCAGTAGTAACCACCCGGGACAGGGGCAGGGCACAGATACGCAGTATTTT. This translates into CASSNHPGQGQGTDTQYF.

DNA for the CDR3: TGTGCCAGCAGCCGTAGTAGCGGGACCTACGAGCAGTACTTC. Translation gives CASSRSSGTYEQYF. The chain combines TRBV11-2 with TRBJ2-7; 8 bases are a match to TRBD2. The CDR3 has 14 residues. V dropped 5 bases and J dropped 2; count of bases not matched to a gene: 5. Germline V CDR1 and CDR2: SGHAT, FQNNGV.

The chain uses TRBV7-6 and TRBJ1-1; the match to TRBD1 covers 7 bases. The CDR3 loop spans 13 amino acids. V dropped 4 bases and J dropped 3; count of bases not matched to a gene: 2. In germline, CDR1 is SGHVS, CDR2 FNYEAQ. The CDR3 protein is CASSYDRDTEAFF. Written as DNA, the CDR3 is TGTGCCAGCAGCTATGACAGGGACACTGAAGCTTTCTTT.

On this clone: The same CDR3 is also encoded by other DNA sequences in this sample. The chain carries TRBV18 and TRBJ2-5; perhaps TRBD1 as D (6 bases). This CDR3 spans 15 amino acids. Germline-derived CDR1 and CDR2 are KGHSH and LQKENI. Trimming pared 3 bases from V and 4 bases from J, leaving 15 bases between. CDR3 sequence (DNA): TGTGCCAGCTCACCTGGACAGCTTAACCGAGAGACCCAGTACTTC. Its translation: CASSPGQLNRETQYF.